The next 21 T cell receptor beta chains were all read from a single sample in a study of spatial heterogeneity in lung cancer. Time point denoted: blood at routine non-recurrence follow-up after resection. TCRdb fed the 5' RACE reads into MiXCR, producing one record per CDR3 protein. Counted here are 25,000 to 35,000 distinct CDR3 sequences, 10% occurring once; the ten biggest clones make up over 25%. The specimen was PBMCs, collected at follow-up. The receptors originated from a female donor with early-stage non-small cell lung cancer.

A single count supports this clonotype. The CDR3 loop reads CASSIEPGTTYEQYF. The CDR3 DNA reads TGTGCCAGCAGCATCGAGCCTGGGACAACTTACGAGCAGTACTTC. The genes are TRBV7-2 and TRBJ2-7; maybe TRBD1 (6 bases). The germline V gene has CDR1 SGHTA and CDR2 FQGNSA. The CDR3 is made up of 15 amino acids. The V end was cut by 5 bases, the J end by 4 bases, with 18 bases between.

V and J are TRBV2 and TRBJ1-1, with D unclear. The CDR3 contains 14 residues. Germline V lookup: CDR1 SNHLY, CDR2 FYNNEI. Trimming pared 2 bases from V and 1 base from J, leaving 8 bases between. Written as DNA, the CDR3 is TGTGCCAGCAGTGAATATATCGGGAACACTGAAGCTTTCTTT. Translating gives CASSEYIGNTEAFF.

This clonotype was observed a few times. This chain connects TRBV28 to TRBJ2-6, with 7 nucleotides matching TRBD1. In germline, CDR1 is MDHEN, CDR2 SYDVKM. CDR3 length equals 19 residues. Trimming removed 2 bases from V and 2 bases from J; junction bases left unmatched: 12. The CDR3 reads CASSLPPSGTATGANVLTF. For the CDR3, the DNA is TGTGCCAGCAGTTTACCCCCTTCCGGGACAGCTACTGGGGCCAACGTCCTGACTTTC.

This clonotype was picked up a small number of times. Here the CDR3 DNA reads TGCAGCGTTGAAACAGGGGTAGCCTACGAGCAGTACTTC. This translates into CSVETGVAYEQYF. The chain recombines TRBV29-1 with TRBJ2-7; TRBD1 matches 7 bases. Germline V gives CDR1 SQVTM, CDR2 ANQGSEA. The CDR3 is 13 amino acids. V trimming: 2 bases; J trimming: 2 bases; junction bases outside the gene matches: 3.

This clonotype was seen many times. The chain recombines TRBV27 with TRBJ1-2, with D uncertain. Germline CDR1 is MNHEY and CDR2 is SMNVEV (reference sequence). Trimming removed 5 bases from V and 8 bases from J, with 15 bases in between. The CDR3 runs to 13 residues. The CDR3 DNA follows: TGTGCCAGCAGTCAGGACGCTATGAGCGGCTACACCTTC. Translating gives CASSQDAMSGYTF.

The V call is TRBV20-1, the J call TRBJ2-1; D may be TRBD2 (6 bases). Germline assignment: CDR1 DFQATT and CDR2 SNEGSKA (reference sequence). The CDR3 loop spans 17 amino acids. Trimming removed 6 bases at V and 5 bases at J, with 26 bases between. The CDR3 here is CSALARTGESGNNEQFF. The CDR3 coding sequence is TGCAGTGCCCTAGCCCGGACGGGAGAATCCGGAAACAATGAGCAGTTCTTC.

This clonotype was recorded at least ten times. The CDR3: CASRGQGNQETQYF. As DNA, the CDR3 is TGTGCCAGCAGGGGACAGGGGAACCAAGAGACCCAGTACTTC. The chain employs TRBV6-6 and TRBJ2-5; 10 nucleotides agree with TRBD1. The V and J ends lost 6 bases and 0 bases, in that order; junction bases with no gene match: 1. CDR1 is MNHNY, CDR2 SVGAGI, per germline (reference sequence). The CDR3 contains 14 residues.

This clonotype came up many times. Sequence at one end of the junction differs from germline and may be a read error. The DNA for the CDR3 is TGTGCCAGTAGTATTGGATCATCCCCCTCCAACTTC. It yields the protein CASSIGSSPSNF. V and J are TRBV19 and TRBJ2-7; D gene ambiguous. The CDR3 runs 12 residues. The germline V gene has CDR1 LNHDA and CDR2 SQIVND (reference sequence).

J is TRBJ2-5 and V is TRBV5-6; TRBD1 might be the D (6 bases). Germline CDR1 and CDR2: SGHDT and YYEEEE. The CDR3 is 14 amino acids. V shed 0 bases and J shed 4 bases, with 10 bases lying between them. The CDR3 DNA follows: TGTGCCAGCAGCTTGGCGACAGGCGGAGAGACCCAGTACTTC. Residues: CASSLATGGETQYF.

The sample holds a few counts of this clonotype. CDR3 region: CASKSGDGKLFF. CDR3 nucleotide sequence: TGTGCCAGCAAGTCGGGGGACGGAAAACTGTTTTTT. This sequence joins TRBV7-9 and TRBJ1-4; tentatively, D is TRBD1 (5 bases). Germline loops: CDR1 SEHNR, CDR2 FQNEAQ (reference sequence). Trimming took off 7 bases at V and 10 bases at J, with 13 bases between the two ends. This CDR3 region has 12 residues.

In its sample, this clonotype was seen many times. V gene TRBV7-8 combines with J gene TRBJ2-2; no reliable D call. CDR3 length: 15 amino acids. Trimming cost V 3 bases and J 1 base, with 9 bases left between them. Germline-derived CDR1 and CDR2 are SGHVS and FQNEAQ. This chain's CDR3 is CASSFRRMNTGELFF. DNA of the CDR3: TGTGCCAGCAGCTTTCGACGGATGAACACCGGGGAGCTGTTTTTT.

This clonotype was seen at least ten times. This chain uses TRBV29-1 with TRBJ2-5, with D uncertain. The CDR3 totals 15 residues. Germline-derived CDR1 and CDR2 are SQVTM and ANQGSEA. V was trimmed by 0 bases and J by 2 bases, leaving 13 bases between them. The CDR3 DNA is TGCAGCGTTGAAGATGGGTTAGGTCGGCAAGAGACCCAGTACTTC. Translation: CSVEDGLGRQETQYF.

This clonotype was counted many times. The V call is TRBV28, the J call TRBJ2-7; 7 nucleotides align to TRBD1. This CDR3 has 13 amino acids. Germline-derived CDR1 and CDR2 are MDHEN and SYDVKM. V trimming: 6 bases; J trimming: 3 bases; junction bases outside the gene matches: 5. The CDR3 DNA follows: TGTGCCAGCAGACTACAGGGGATCTACGAGCAGTACTTC. Residues: CASRLQGIYEQYF.

The chain links TRBV20-1 to TRBJ1-5; D is ambiguous. V was cut by 5 bases and J by 4 bases, with 15 bases left in between. Germline V CDR1 and CDR2: DFQATT, SNEGSKA (reference sequence). The CDR3 totals 14 residues. CDR3 residues: CSAPPADSNQPQHF. CDR3 in DNA: TGCAGTGCTCCCCCGGCGGATAGTAATCAGCCCCAGCATTTT.

This clonotype has at least ten counts. V gene TRBV3-1 combines with J gene TRBJ2-2; D is unresolved. Germline V gene data show CDR1 as LGHDT and CDR2 as YNNKEL (reference sequence). V shed 0 bases and J shed 4 bases, with 6 bases lying between them. This CDR3 is built from 14 residues. In DNA form, the CDR3 reads TGTGCCAGCAGCCAAGATCATTTCACCGGGGAGCTGTTTTTT. Translation gives CASSQDHFTGELFF.

J is TRBJ2-7 and V is TRBV6-5; TRBD1 matches at 9 bases. V was pared by 5 bases and J by 7 bases, with 0 bases of the junction left unmatched. There are 11 residues in the CDR3. CDR1 is MNHEY and CDR2 is SVGAGI in the germline V gene. The CDR3 nucleotides read TGTGCCAGCAGTGGGACAGGGGAGCAGTACTTC. The encoded protein is CASSGTGEQYF.

This clonotype was observed at least ten times. The chain carries TRBV6-2 or TRBV6-3 and TRBJ2-3, with 7 nucleotides matching TRBD2. The J segment lost 2 bases and the V segment lost 2 bases, leaving 4 bases of the junction unmatched. Germline CDR1 reads MNHEY; CDR2 reads SVGEGT. The CDR3 length is 15 residues. CDR3 DNA sequence: TGTGCCAGCAGTTACGGCGGGGGATTCACAGATACGCAGTATTTT. As protein: CASSYGGGFTDTQYF.

In this sample, this clonotype turned up many times. The chain recombines TRBV9 with TRBJ2-7; D possibly corresponds to TRBD1 (7 bases). The CDR3 runs 13 residues. Deletions cut 3 bases from V and 2 bases from J, with 9 bases between. CDR1 is SGDLS, CDR2 YYNGEE, per germline. CDR3 nucleotide sequence: TGTGCCAGCAGCGGCGGGACAGCCTACGAGCAGTACTTC. Protein product: CASSGGTAYEQYF.

In this sample, this clonotype turned up many times. CDR3 loop: CATSTGKNEKLFF. The CDR3 bases are TGTGCCACTTCGACAGGAAAGAATGAAAAACTGTTTTTT. This chain uses TRBV6-5 with TRBJ1-4; D possibly corresponds to TRBD1 (6 bases). Germline-derived CDR1 and CDR2 are MNHEY and SVGAGI. This CDR3 contains 13 residues. V was clipped by 10 bases and J by 5 bases, with 14 bases between them.

This clonotype was picked up a small number of times. The chain uses TRBV7-8 and TRBJ2-7; TRBD2 matches at 13 bases. The J segment lost 7 bases and the V segment lost 5 bases, leaving 5 bases of the junction unmatched. CDR1 and CDR2 from the germline V gene are SGHVS and FQNEAQ. The CDR3 sequence is 14 residues long. The CDR3 DNA sequence: TGTGCCAGCAGCCCTCGGACTAGCGGGGGAGAGCAGTACTTC. Its translation: CASSPRTSGGEQYF.

This clonotype was seen many times. This sequence joins TRBV3-1 and TRBJ1-1; 9 bases align to TRBD1. CDR1 LGHDT and CDR2 YNNKEL come from the germline V gene (reference sequence). The CDR3 has 12 residues. J was trimmed by 11 bases and V by 2 bases; bases with no gene match: 3. DNA of the CDR3: TGTGCCAGCAGCCAAAGGGACAGGGCGGCTTTCTTT. This encodes CASSQRDRAAFF.